The entry that follows covers one TCR beta chain sequence. Its antigen remains unknown. Trimming took 8 bases from V and 6 from J, leaving 7 bases between them. CDR1 is SGHDN and CDR2 is FVKESK in the germline V gene. There are 11 residues in the CDR3. Profiled with immunoSEQ multiplex PCR; TCRdb holds only in-frame clones, not every one. The top ten hold 11% of the sample, which has around 34,000 clones, about three fifths seen once. Indicated time point: week 5, during vaccination. The content of each vaccine dose was 300 ug of mutant IDH1 20-mer peptide, and topical imiquimod accompanied it. This record comes from a study of a mutant IDH1 vaccine in newly diagnosed glioma. Study as a whole: Treated patients comprised around 62% males and around 40% females, mean age roughly 44 years. Beforehand, treatment had been radiotherapy, temozolomide, or both; the majority received both.

The V and J genes are TRBV14 and TRBJ2-2; weak D call: TRBD1 (6 bases). Sequenced material: PBMCs, taken from a glioma patient whose treatment included an IDH1 peptide vaccine. This TCR was sampled from a woman under 30 with glioma. CDR3 coding DNA: TGTGCCAGCGGGGGCCCCGGGGAGCTGTTTTTT. This translates into CASGGPGELFF.